These T cell receptor beta chains were read from a single sample in a study of blood T cells in healthy people across ages. TCRdb recomputed calls from the 5' RACE reads with MiXCR, one row per CDR3 protein. Here the sample spans roughly 800,000 distinct CDR3 sequences, approximately 25% being singletons. In addition, the sample was reused for a study of T cells of mothers and their children.

The material sequenced was blood. Every receptor here comes from a boy younger than 18 in good health. The CDR3 runs from the conserved cysteine through the conserved F or W. The order of the fields is clone size, J gene, D gene, V gene, CDR3 protein, CDR3 DNA. D genes are given only for firm matches. For some rows the clone size is stated as once, few or many, or as a class when expanded; others skip it.

>few|TRBJ1-3|-|TRBV18
CASSPFIGRFGSSGNTIYF
TGTGCCAGCTCACCTTTTATCGGGCGTTTCGGGAGCTCTGGAAACACCATATATTTT
>few|TRBJ1-2|-|TRBV24-1
CATEDWGHGYTF
TGTGCCACAGAAGATTGGGGCCATGGCTACACCTTC
>many|TRBJ1-2|-|TRBV12-3/TRBV12-4
CASTEQATQRRGYGYTF
TGTGCCAGCACCGAACAAGCGACACAACGACGAGGCTATGGCTACACCTTC
>few|TRBJ2-7|-|TRBV14
CASSQEQTYEQYF
TGTGCCAGCAGCCAAGAACAGACCTACGAGCAGTACTTC
>-|TRBJ2-1|-|TRBV6-6
CASSYPANEQFF
TGTGCCAGCAGTTACCCCGCTAATGAGCAGTTCTTC
>few|TRBJ1-2|-|TRBV18
CASSPGHTYGYTF
TGTGCCAGCTCACCAGGACACACCTATGGCTACACCTTC
>few|TRBJ1-5|-|TRBV3-1
CASSQGQRQPQHF
TGTGCCAGCAGCCAAGGTCAGCGTCAGCCCCAGCATTTT
>few|TRBJ1-3|-|TRBV14
CASSPNHHSGNTIYF
TGTGCCAGCAGTCCGAACCACCACTCTGGAAACACCATATATTTT
>few|TRBJ2-5|TRBD2|TRBV11-2
CASSLSPGGPQETQYF
TGTGCCAGCAGCCTTTCCCCGGGGGGGCCGCAAGAGACCCAGTACTTC
>-|TRBJ2-7|TRBD2|TRBV27
CASSSLAGGTYEQYF
TGTGCCAGCAGTTCCTTAGCGGGAGGCACCTACGAGCAGTACTTC
>-|TRBJ2-1|-|TRBV29-1
CSPGDYNEQFF
TGCAGTCCGGGGGACTACAATGAGCAGTTCTTC
>-|TRBJ1-2|-|TRBV12-3/TRBV12-4
CASTVTGGRGYTF
TGTGCCAGCACAGTGACGGGGGGACGTGGCTACACCTTC
>-|TRBJ2-1|-|TRBV20-1
CSARSGTGSYNEQFF
TGCAGTGCTAGATCCGGGACCGGTTCCTACAATGAGCAGTTCTTC
>-|TRBJ2-1|TRBD2|TRBV10-3
CAISESMGRETHNEQFF
TGTGCCATCAGTGAGTCGATGGGGCGGGAGACCCACAATGAGCAGTTCTTC
>-|TRBJ2-2|TRBD1|TRBV24-1
CATSDSGQANTGELFF
TGTGCCACCAGTGACTCCGGACAGGCGAACACCGGGGAGCTGTTTTTT
>-|TRBJ2-3|-|TRBV20-1
CSARDGGSFTDTQYF
TGCAGTGCTAGAGATGGGGGGTCCTTCACAGATACGCAGTATTTT
>few|TRBJ1-4|-|TRBV11-2
CASSWGLEKLFF
TGTGCCAGCAGCTGGGGGTTAGAAAAACTGTTTTTT
>few|TRBJ2-1|TRBD2|TRBV6-2/TRBV6-3
CASSYRAGGAEQFF
TGTGCCAGCAGTTACCGAGCGGGAGGGGCTGAGCAGTTCTTC
>many|TRBJ2-7|TRBD2|TRBV9
CASSPGLAGVGEQYF
TGTGCCAGCAGTCCTGGACTAGCGGGAGTCGGGGAGCAGTACTTC
>-|TRBJ1-1|-|TRBV12-5
CASATGDTEAFF
TGTGCCAGTGCGACAGGAGACACTGAAGCTTTCTTT
>-|TRBJ2-7|-|TRBV7-2
CASSFAEAYEQYF
TGTGCCAGCAGCTTCGCCGAGGCCTACGAGCAGTACTTC
>few|TRBJ2-5|-|TRBV6-6
CANIQREGVETQYF
TGTGCCAACATCCAGAGGGAGGGGGTAGAGACCCAGTACTTC
>few|TRBJ2-5|-|TRBV7-9
CASSLRDPGETQYF
TGTGCCAGCAGCTTACGGGACCCCGGAGAGACCCAGTACTTC
>few|TRBJ2-7|TRBD2|TRBV20-1
CSARDDEGLAGVRSYEQYF
TGCAGTGCTAGAGATGATGAGGGACTAGCGGGGGTCCGCTCCTACGAGCAGTACTTC
>few|TRBJ2-7|TRBD1|TRBV27
CASRPTTTGGYEQYF
TGTGCCAGCAGGCCTACAACGACAGGGGGCTACGAGCAGTACTTC
>-|TRBJ2-7|-|TRBV10-3
CAISETTGTPLAYEQYF
TGTGCCATCAGTGAAACAACCGGGACCCCGCTGGCCTACGAGCAGTACTTC
>-|TRBJ2-3|-|TRBV28
CATHLGRVSGFGNTDTQYF
TGTGCCACCCACCTTGGGCGGGTTTCGGGTTTCGGCAACACAGATACGCAGTATTTT
>-|TRBJ1-1|TRBD1|TRBV7-2
CASSRQGAGAEAFF
TGTGCCAGCAGCCGACAGGGGGCGGGGGCTGAAGCTTTCTTT
>-|TRBJ2-5|-|TRBV3-1
CAGSQAPRAVMETQYF
TGTGCCGGCAGCCAAGCCCCGAGGGCGGTGATGGAGACCCAGTACTTC
>-|TRBJ2-2|TRBD2|TRBV4-3
CASSQDFLADNTGELFF
TGCGCCAGCAGCCAAGATTTTCTAGCGGACAACACCGGGGAGCTGTTTTTT
>few|TRBJ2-3|TRBD2|TRBV4-3
CASSRALADDTDTQYF
TGCGCCAGCAGCCGAGCACTAGCGGACGACACAGATACGCAGTATTTT
>few|TRBJ2-1|-|TRBV29-1
CSVEEWGQGLAEQFF
TGCAGCGTTGAAGAATGGGGGCAGGGATTAGCTGAGCAGTTCTTC
>-|TRBJ2-1|-|TRBV12-3/TRBV12-4
CATQGGDHNEQFF
TGTGCCACCCAAGGAGGGGATCACAATGAGCAGTTCTTC
>few|TRBJ1-1|-|TRBV12-3/TRBV12-4
CASRTEHNEAFF
TGTGCCAGCAGGACTGAACACAATGAAGCTTTCTTT